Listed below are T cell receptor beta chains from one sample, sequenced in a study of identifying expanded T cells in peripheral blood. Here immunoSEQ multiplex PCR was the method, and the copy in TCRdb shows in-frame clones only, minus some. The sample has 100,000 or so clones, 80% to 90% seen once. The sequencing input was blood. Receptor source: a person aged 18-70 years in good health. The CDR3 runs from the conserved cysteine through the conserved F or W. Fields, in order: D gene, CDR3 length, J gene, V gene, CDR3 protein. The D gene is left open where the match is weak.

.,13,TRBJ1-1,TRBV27,CASSLTVNTEAFF
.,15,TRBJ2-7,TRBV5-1,CASSLAQGISYEQYF
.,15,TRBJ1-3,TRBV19,CASTRGGDSGNTIYF
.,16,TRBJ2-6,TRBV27,CASSSTASSGANVLTF
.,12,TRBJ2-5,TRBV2,CASSAQGETQYF
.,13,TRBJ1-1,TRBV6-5,CASTGQANTEAFF
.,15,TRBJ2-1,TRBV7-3,CASSPGPTINGEQFF
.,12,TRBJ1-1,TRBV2,CASSSGWVEAFF
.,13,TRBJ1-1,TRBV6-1,CASKPERNTEAFF
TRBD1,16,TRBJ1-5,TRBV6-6,CASSFRTGRVNQPQHF
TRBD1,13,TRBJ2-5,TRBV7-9,CASSLQGTETQYF
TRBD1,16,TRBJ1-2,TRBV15,CATSPGTGGVWHGYTF
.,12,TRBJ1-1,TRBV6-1,CASCVGQTEAFF
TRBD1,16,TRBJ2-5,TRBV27,CASSSLGTGGEETQYF
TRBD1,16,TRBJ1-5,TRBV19,CASSIGRDSPNQPQHF
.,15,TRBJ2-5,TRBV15,CATSRDLPFQETQYF
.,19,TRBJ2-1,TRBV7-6,CASSLVAGDPNFSYNEQFF
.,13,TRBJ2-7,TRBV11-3,CASSIDRFHEQYF
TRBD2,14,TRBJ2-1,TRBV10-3,CAISLVASGREQFF
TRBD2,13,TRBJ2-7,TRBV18,CASSLGGGYEQYF
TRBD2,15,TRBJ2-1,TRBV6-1,CASRSGRLQHNEQFF
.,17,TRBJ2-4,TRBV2,CASSVGIDGQGKNIQYF
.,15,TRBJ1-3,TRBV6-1,CASSGPGHPGNTIYF
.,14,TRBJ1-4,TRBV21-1,CASSQTGLEEKLFF
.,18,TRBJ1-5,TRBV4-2,CASSQDPTTTFSNQPQHF
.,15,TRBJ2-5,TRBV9,CASSRGATVQETQYF
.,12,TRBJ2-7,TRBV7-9,CASGYNSYEQYF
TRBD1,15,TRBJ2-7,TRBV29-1,CSGARGPFRSYEQYF
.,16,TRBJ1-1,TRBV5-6,CASSLGFGVGNTEAFF
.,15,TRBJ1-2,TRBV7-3,CASKLWGALGYGYTF
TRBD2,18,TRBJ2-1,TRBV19,CASSMGLAGGPSYNEQFF
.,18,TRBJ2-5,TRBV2,CASSEAFLLGGLQKTQYF
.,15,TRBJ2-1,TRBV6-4,CASSPSAGLYNEQFF
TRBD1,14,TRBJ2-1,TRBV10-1,CACDSRGPYNEQFF
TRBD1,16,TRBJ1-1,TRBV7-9,CASSSGAGGVNTEAFF
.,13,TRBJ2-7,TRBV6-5,CASSIITGYEQYF
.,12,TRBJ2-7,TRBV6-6,CASSYAGFEQYF
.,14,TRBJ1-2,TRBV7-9,CASSLLAGNYGYTF
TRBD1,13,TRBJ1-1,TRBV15,CATRLDRGTEAFF
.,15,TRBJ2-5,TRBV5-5,CASSVQGRSQETQYF
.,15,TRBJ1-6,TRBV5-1,CASSLDQAGGSPLHF
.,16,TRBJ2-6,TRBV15,CATSRVDGSGANVLTF